The 20 T cell receptor beta chains below come from one sample, sequenced in a study of regulatory T cells in long-lasting Graves disease. For TCR beta, libraries came from iRepertoire HTBI primers and Arm-PCR of CDR3 regions. TCRdb independently ran MiXCR on the multiplex PCR reads; one entry per CDR3 protein. The sample has around 250,000 distinct CDR3 sequences, 20% to 25% seen once. Sample time point: newly diagnosed GD, antithyroid drugs for less than 3 months. From PBMCs, RNA was extracted and then used to make the TCR library. The starting material was peripheral blood mononuclear cells (PBMCs), obtained at new diagnosis, from a patient treated with antithyroid drugs. These receptors were obtained from a female donor with Graves disease.

This clonotype has at least ten counts. The chain is built from TRBV7-9 and TRBJ1-1, with D unclear. This CDR3 is built from 14 residues. Trimming took 1 base from V and 8 from J, leaving 14 bases between them. CDR1 is SEHNR, CDR2 FQNEAQ, per germline (reference sequence). CDR3: CASSLGDIPQEAFF. CDR3 nucleotide sequence: TGTGCCAGCAGCTTAGGAGACATCCCCCAAGAAGCTTTCTTT.

This clonotype was observed at least ten times. The chain employs TRBV7-2 and TRBJ1-5, with D perhaps matching TRBD1 (5 bases). Germline loops: CDR1 SGHTA, CDR2 FQGNSA. V was pared by 2 bases and J by 0 bases, with 14 bases between. This CDR3 contains 17 residues. The CDR3 bases are TGTGCCAGCAGCTTAACCTGGACAAGTAATAGCAATCAGCCCCAGCATTTT. The encoded protein is CASSLTWTSNSNQPQHF.

This clonotype was picked up many times. This sequence joins TRBV5-1 and TRBJ2-7; D is possibly TRBD1 (6 bases). Trimming pared 6 bases from V and 3 bases from J, leaving 10 bases between. Germline assignment: CDR1 SGHRS and CDR2 YFSETQ. The CDR3 is made up of 12 amino acids. The CDR3 bases are TGCGCCAGCACCCGGGACAACTACGAGCAGTACTTC. This translates into CASTRDNYEQYF.

The J gene is TRBJ2-5, the V gene TRBV9; TRBD1 is a possible D gene (5 bases). From germline, CDR1 is SGDLS and CDR2 YYNGEE. V was cut by 3 bases and J by 3 bases, with 15 bases left in between. The CDR3 covers 15 residues. In DNA, the CDR3 is TGTGCCAGCAGCGAGGGGTGGGGTAGAGAAGAGACCCAGTACTTC. Translation gives CASSEGWGREETQYF.

This clonotype was found many times. The chain carries TRBV12-3 or TRBV12-4 and TRBJ2-2; TRBD2 matches at 7 bases. The CDR3 has 17 residues. The junction had 11 bases not matched to a gene; V was cut back by 6 bases and J by 1 base. The CDR3 nucleotides read TGTGCCAGCAGAAAGCTAGGGGAGGGGAGGAACACCGGGGAGCTGTTTTTT. This encodes CASRKLGEGRNTGELFF.

This chain joins TRBV6-1 and TRBJ2-1, with 9 bases aligning to TRBD1. Trimming took 6 bases from V and 1 from J; bases not matched to a gene: 16. This CDR3 is built from 19 residues. Germline CDR1 is MNHNS and CDR2 is SASEGT. This CDR3 reads CASSDLPGTGSRSYNEQFF. CDR3 DNA: TGTGCCAGCAGCGACCTTCCCGGGACAGGGTCTAGGTCCTACAATGAGCAGTTCTTC.

This clonotype was seen repeatedly, ten times or more. The rearrangement uses TRBV14 and TRBJ1-5; weak D call: TRBD1 (6 bases). The CDR3 consists of 14 residues. Germline V gene data show CDR1 as SGHDN and CDR2 as FVKESK. V was shortened by 7 bases and J by 4 bases, with 14 bases between the two germline ends. The CDR3 DNA sequence: TGTGCCAGCATCCCTACAGGGTCAAATCAGCCCCAGCATTTT. As protein: CASIPTGSNQPQHF.

This chain uses TRBV27 with TRBJ1-1; D might be TRBD1 (5 bases). Trimming took off 6 bases at V and 4 bases at J, with 24 bases between the two ends. Germline-derived CDR1 and CDR2 are MNHEY and SMNVEV (reference sequence). This CDR3 has 17 residues. CDR3 region: CASRWGVSGAWGTEAFF. The CDR3, as DNA: TGTGCCAGCAGATGGGGGGTGTCGGGCGCCTGGGGCACTGAAGCTTTCTTT.

This clonotype was seen many times. This chain uses TRBV15 with TRBJ1-1, with 10 bases that match TRBD1. Germline V CDR1 and CDR2: LNHNV, YYDKDF (reference sequence). V lost 0 bases to trimming and J lost 4 bases; unmatched junction nucleotides: 2. CDR3 length: 15 amino acids. CDR3: CATSREGTGATEAFF. The CDR3 nucleotides read TGTGCCACCAGCAGAGAGGGGACAGGGGCCACTGAAGCTTTCTTT.

J is TRBJ2-7 and V is TRBV7-9; 7 bases are shared with TRBD1. The length of the CDR3 is 13 residues. V shed 4 bases and J 9 bases; nucleotides not matched to a gene: 9. Germline V gene lookup returns CDR1 SEHNR and CDR2 FQNEAQ (reference sequence). The CDR3 here is CASSSDRYFGQYF. The CDR3 DNA sequence: TGTGCCAGCAGCTCGGACAGGTACTTTGGGCAGTACTTC.

The chain combines TRBV12-3 or TRBV12-4 with TRBJ1-5; the D is unclear. V was trimmed by 1 base and J by 4 bases, leaving 8 bases between them. The CDR3 runs to 14 residues. The CDR3 loop reads CASSLGQQNQPQHF. The CDR3 DNA sequence: TGTGCCAGCAGTTTAGGACAACAAAATCAGCCCCAGCATTTT.

In its sample, this clonotype was seen many times. The chain joins TRBV24-1 to TRBJ1-1; D is unresolved. Trimming removed 8 bases from V and 2 bases from J, with 17 bases in between. The CDR3 is made up of 15 amino acids. CDR1 is KGHDR, CDR2 SFDVKD, per germline. CDR3 loop: CATNGSGTINTEAFF. The CDR3 nucleotides are TGTGCCACCAATGGGTCAGGTACAATCAACACTGAAGCTTTCTTT.

Ten or more counts support this clonotype. The rearrangement uses TRBV5-1 and TRBJ2-1; 9 bases are shared with TRBD1. The germline CDR1 and CDR2 sequences are SGHRS and YFSETQ. This CDR3 is built from 17 residues. Trimming at V came to 5 bases and at J to 8 bases, leaving 17 bases not matched to a gene. The CDR3 DNA follows: TGCGCCAGCAGTCTCCGTGTGCTCGGGGACAGGGCCGATGAGCAGTTCTTC. It is translated as CASSLRVLGDRADEQFF.

This clonotype has ten or more counts. V gene TRBV7-2 combines with J gene TRBJ2-5; 11 positions match TRBD2. The CDR3 contains 16 residues. CDR1 is SGHTA and CDR2 is FQGNSA in the germline V gene. V lost 0 bases to trimming and J lost 1 base; unmatched junction nucleotides: 1. The CDR3 DNA reads as TGTGCCAGCAGCTTAGCTAGCGGGGGGGTCCAAGAGACCCAGTACTTC. Translated, it gives CASSLASGGVQETQYF.

About this clonotype: Given a much more abundant clone one base away, this may be a read error. The V call is TRBV6-2 or TRBV6-3, the J call TRBJ1-5, with 9 bases lining up with TRBD1. Per the germline V gene, CDR1 is MNHEY and CDR2 is SVGEGT. This CDR3 is built from 19 residues. Germline trimming cut 2 bases from V and 3 bases from J; bases unmatched to any gene: 14. CDR3 sequence (DNA): TGTGCCAGCAGTTACGGGGCAAATCCGGGACAGGGCCCCAATCAGCCCCAGCATTTT. The encoded protein is CASSYGANPGQGPNQPQHF.

This clonotype was recorded many times. The V call is TRBV7-3, the J call TRBJ1-1; D unclear. The V and J ends lost 0 bases and 5 bases respectively, with 7 bases between them. Germline loops: CDR1 SGHTA, CDR2 FQGTGA. This CDR3 has 13 amino acids. The CDR3 region is CASSLTPATEAFF. The CDR3 DNA reads TGTGCCAGCAGCTTAACGCCGGCTACTGAAGCTTTCTTT.

This clonotype was picked up many times. The chain couples TRBV25-1 to TRBJ2-7, with 8 bases that match TRBD1. Germline V gene lookup returns CDR1 MGHDK and CDR2 SYGVNS. With V trimmed by 4 bases and J by 6 bases, 8 bases remained unmatched. This CDR3 is 14 amino acids long. The CDR3 coding sequence is TGTGCCAGCAGTGCGGACAGGGCTACCGGCGAGCAGTACTTC. It yields the protein CASSADRATGEQYF.

This clonotype was counted between two and nine times. The genes are TRBV20-1 and TRBJ1-1, with D possibly being TRBD1 (5 bases). V dropped 6 bases and J dropped 7 bases, with 15 bases sitting between them. Germline V gives CDR1 DFQATT, CDR2 SNEGSKA (reference sequence). The CDR3 is made up of 12 amino acids. The CDR3 nucleotides are TGCAGTGCAACAGGCCCCGTTGGTGAAGCTTTCTTT. This gives the protein CSATGPVGEAFF.

This rearrangement joins TRBV7-6 to TRBJ2-3; the match to TRBD2 covers 11 bases. The assigned J gene may be wrong: the sequence end matches TRBJ2-1 better. The CDR3 has 18 residues. Germline V gives CDR1 SGHVS, CDR2 FNYEAQ. CDR3 nucleotides: TGTGCCAGCAGCTTAACCCCGACACTAGCGGGAGTGGCCAATGAGCAGTTCTTC. This codes for CASSLTPTLAGVANEQFF.

This clonotype was recorded at least ten times. The chain links TRBV7-9 to TRBJ1-1; D is ambiguous. Germline V lookup: CDR1 SEHNR, CDR2 FQNEAQ (reference sequence). This CDR3 comprises 13 residues. The V gene lost 4 bases and the J gene lost 1 base, with 7 bases spanning the gap. The CDR3 region has the DNA TGTGCCAGCAGCTGGAAAGAGAACACTGAAGCTTTCTTT. It encodes CASSWKENTEAFF.